This T cell receptor beta chain was recorded in a study of regulatory T cells in long-lasting Graves disease. General observations from the study: Public clonotype sharing was higher in persistent than newly diagnosed patients.

Combining iRepertoire HTBI primers with Arm-PCR of CDR3 regions, the authors built TCR beta libraries. From the multiplex PCR reads, TCRdb called clonotypes with MiXCR, one entry per CDR3 protein. The data show fewer than 450,000 distinct CDR3 sequences, around 24% seen once. The length of the CDR3 is 14 residues. In germline, CDR1 is SGHTA, CDR2 FQGNSA. Trimming took off 4 bases at V and 4 bases at J, with 13 bases between the two ends. The sample's time point: persistent/refractory GD, antithyroid drugs over 5 years with positive TRAb. RNA extracted from PBMCs served as the sequencing template. This clonotype has at least ten counts. Antigen: not known.

This clonotype was sampled from a female donor with Graves disease. V and J are TRBV7-2 and TRBJ1-1; TRBD1 might be the D (5 bases). The sequencing here drew on peripheral blood mononuclear cells (PBMCs), taken when the disease was refractory, from a patient treated with antithyroid drugs. The CDR3 nucleotides are TGTGCCAGCAGCTGGGACCTGGGCGGCACTGAAGCTTTCTTT. Protein sequence: CASSWDLGGTEAFF.